What follows are 5 T cell receptor beta chains derived from one specimen sequenced in a study of blood T cell repertoires in COVID-19. Produced via immunoSEQ multiplex PCR; TCRdb's table is partial and in-frame only. Of 200,000 to 250,000 clones listed, around 81% are singletons. Sequencing input: peripheral blood. Every receptor here comes from a woman in her thirties who had recovered from COVID-19.

This clone was observed many times. The rearrangement uses TRBV10-2 and TRBJ2-1; 13 bases are shared with TRBD2. J lost 2 bases, V lost 0 bases, and 4 bases had no gene match. The CDR3 loop spans 18 amino acids. Germline CDR1 reads WSHSY; CDR2 reads SAAADI. The CDR3: CASSESMGLAGPYNEQFF. CDR3 DNA sequence: TGCGCCAGCAGTGAGTCAATGGGACTAGCGGGACCCTACAATGAGCAGTTCTTC.

This sequence joins TRBV18 and TRBJ2-2; the D gene is possibly TRBD2 (6 bases). This CDR3 comprises 18 residues. The ends were cut back, 0 bases at V and 7 bases at J, with 21 bases in the middle. Germline loops: CDR1 KGHSH, CDR2 LQKENI. The CDR3 bases are TGTGCCAGCTCACCACCCGCAGATAGCGGCTTTCCTAACGGGGAGCTGTTTTTT. This codes for CASSPPADSGFPNGELFF. Variable domain in full (rest from reference TRBV18 and TRBJ2-2): NAGVMQNPRHLVRRRGQEARLRCSPMKGHSHVYWYRQLPEEGLKFMVYLQKENIIDESGMPKERFSAEFPKEGPSILRIQQVVRGDSAAYFCASSPPADSGFPNGELFFGEGSRLTVL.

The chain joins TRBV5-1 to TRBJ2-7; possible D gene TRBD1, 5 bases. CDR3 size: 16 residues. The ends were cut back, 0 bases at V and 1 base at J, with 14 bases in the middle. Germline CDR1 and CDR2: SGHRS and YFSETQ. CDR3 DNA: TGCGCCAGCAGCTTGGCACTGGACAAATATTCCTACGAGCAGTACTTC. This codes for CASSLALDKYSYEQYF.

V is TRBV10-2 and J is TRBJ1-4, with D perhaps matching TRBD1 (5 bases). The ends were cut back, 4 bases at V and 8 bases at J, with 14 bases in the middle. This CDR3 spans 14 amino acids. CDR1 and CDR2 from the germline V gene are WSHSY and SAAADI. The CDR3 sequence: CASSGGAPREKLFF. The CDR3 DNA reads TGCGCCAGCAGTGGCGGGGCCCCCCGGGAAAAACTGTTTTTT.

This sequence joins TRBV5-1 and TRBJ1-2; TRBD1 matches at 12 bases. With 1 base clipped from V and 4 bases from J, the junction kept 11 bases outside the gene matches. The length of the CDR3 is 18 residues. From germline, CDR1 is SGHRS and CDR2 YFSETQ. The CDR3 loop is CASSLSGTGGGRSYGYTF. The CDR3 region has the DNA TGCGCCAGCAGCTTGTCCGGGACAGGGGGCGGCAGAAGCTATGGCTACACCTTC. Full variable domain (missing parts from reference TRBV5-1 and TRBJ1-2): KAGVTQTPRYLIKTRGQQVTLSCSPISGHRSVSWYQQTPGQGLQFLFEYFSETQRNKGNFPGRFSGRQFSNSRSEMNVSTLELGDSALYLCASSLSGTGGGRSYGYTFGSGTRLTVV.